A selection of T cell receptor beta chains follows, all from one sample in a study of tumor and adjacent non-tumor tissue in lung cancer. Each CDR3 protein gets one entry after TCRdb re-called the multiplex PCR reads with MiXCR. The table includes tens of thousands of distinct CDR3 sequences, 60% detected once. Sequencing used lung tumor tissue. The receptors derive from a man aged 45-60 years with non-small cell lung cancer. Both conserved end residues are part of each CDR3. The order of the fields is CDR3 length, V gene, D gene, clone size, J gene, CDR3 protein, CDR3 DNA. The D gene is left open where the match is weak. Some rows mark clone size as missing; the rest say once, few, many or name a class of expanded clone.

14	TRBV20-1	TRBD1	-	TRBJ2-7	CSAIGDRGVYEQYF	TGCAGTGCTATAGGGGACAGGGGGGTCTACGAGCAGTACTTC
15	TRBV4-1	-	-	TRBJ2-7	CASSQSPGRAYEQYF	TGCGCTAGCAGCCAATCCCCAGGGAGAGCCTACGAGCAGTACTTC
15	TRBV30	TRBD2	few	TRBJ2-2	CAWGLGLENTGELFF	TGTGCCTGGGGCTTGGGACTAGAGAACACCGGGGAGCTGTTTTTT
15	TRBV6-1	TRBD1	many	TRBJ2-3	CASSPPRQGIDTQYF	TGTGCCAGCAGCCCGCCGCGACAGGGAATAGATACGCAGTATTTT
14	TRBV6-6	-	medium-sized	TRBJ1-1	CASSYDGGRAEAFF	TGTGCCAGCAGTTACGACGGGGGGCGGGCTGAAGCTTTCTTT
18	TRBV6-6	TRBD2	many	TRBJ2-1	CASSYSQLASGSRDEQFF	TGTGCCAGCAGTTACTCGCAGTTGGCTAGCGGGAGTAGGGATGAGCAGTTCTTC
15	TRBV20-1	TRBD1	-	TRBJ1-1	CSAPGTGGVNIEAFF	TGCAGTGCCCCCGGGACAGGGGGCGTGAACATTGAAGCTTTCTTT
15	TRBV5-1	TRBD2	-	TRBJ2-2	CASRGGLTNTGELFF	TGCGCCAGCCGGGGGGGACTAACGAACACTGGGGAGCTGTTTTTT
15	TRBV11-2	-	-	TRBJ1-6	CASLSRHNYNSPLHF	TGTGCCAGCCTCTCGAGACACAACTATAATTCACCCCTCCACTTT
14	TRBV5-1	TRBD1	-	TRBJ2-3	CASSTGQGTDTQCF	TGCGCCAGCAGCACCGGACAGGGCACAGATACGCAGTGTTTT
14	TRBV12-3/TRBV12-4	-	many	TRBJ2-2	CASSLGGPDGELFF	TGTGCCAGCAGTTTAGGGGGGCCCGACGGGGAGCTGTTTTTT
16	TRBV6-5	-	-	TRBJ2-7	CASSYSVFGLPYEQYF	TGTGCCAGCAGTTACTCAGTGTTTGGACTTCCCTACGAGCAGTACTTC
15	TRBV11-2	-	-	TRBJ2-1	CASSPSGAGGFEQFF	TGTGCAAGCAGCCCTTCTGGCGCGGGCGGTTTTGAGCAGTTCTTC
17	TRBV11-3	TRBD2	-	TRBJ2-5	CASSLSSSGGLQETQHF	TGTGCCAGCAGCCTATCGTCTAGCGGGGGTTTACAAGAGACCCAACACTTC
12	TRBV29-1	-	-	TRBJ1-1	CSVEVGPTEASF	TGCAGCGTTGAAGTTGGGCCCACTGAAGCTTCCTTT
15	TRBV28	-	many	TRBJ2-7	CASRPQGLSSYEQYF	TGTGCCAGCAGGCCCCAGGGCTTAAGCTCCTACGAGCAGTACTTC
17	TRBV6-2/TRBV6-3	TRBD2	-	TRBJ2-4	CASSSLASGISKNIQYF	TGTGCCAGCAGTTCGTTGGCTAGCGGGATATCCAAAAACATTCAGTACTTC
18	TRBV28	-	-	TRBJ1-4	CASSSPRVSDATNEKLFF	TGTGCCAGCAGTTCACCCCGGGTCAGCGATGCAACTAATGAAAAACTGTTTTTT
14	TRBV20-1	-	few	TRBJ2-7	CSASVLGSGYEQYF	TGCAGTGCTAGCGTCCTTGGCTCGGGGTACGAGCAGTACTTC
15	TRBV11-2	-	-	TRBJ1-6	CASSLSFLVNSPLHF	TGTGCCAGCAGCTTAAGCTTTCTGGTGAATTCACCCCTCCACTTT
16	TRBV5-4	TRBD1	-	TRBJ2-3	CASSLVRGPSTDTKYF	TGTGCCAGCAGCTTGGTAAGGGGGCCTAGTACAGATACGAAGTATTTT
17	TRBV11-2	TRBD1	-	TRBJ1-4	CVSSLGQGALTNEKLLF	TGTGTCAGCAGCCTTGGACAGGGGGCTTTAACTAATGAAAAACTGCTTTTT
13	TRBV29-1	-	few	TRBJ2-5	CSADPGVQETQYF	TGCAGCGCTGACCCAGGGGTGCAAGAGACCCAGTACTTC
16	TRBV7-6	TRBD1	many	TRBJ2-7	CASSLVSGQGAYEQYF	TGTGCCAGCAGCTTAGTTTCGGGACAGGGTGCCTACGAGCAGTACTTC
15	TRBV20-1	TRBD2	few	TRBJ2-7	CSARDDRTSLYEQYF	TGCAGTGCTAGAGACGACCGGACTAGCTTATACGAGCAGTACTTC
11	TRBV19	TRBD1	-	TRBJ1-2	CASSTGVSYTF	TGTGCCAGTTCAACAGGGGTGAGCTACACCTTC
12	TRBV28	TRBD2	-	TRBJ2-7	CAIAGGSYEQHF	TGTGCGATAGCGGGAGGATCCTACGAGCAGCACTTC